The 14 T cell receptor beta chains below come from one sample, sequenced in a study of blood T cell repertoires in COVID-19. Sequencing was performed with immunoSEQ multiplex PCR; in TCRdb, only in-frame clones are kept and a portion is missing. The sample yields about 210,000 clones, over 60% seen once. Source material: peripheral blood. The receptors derive from a woman between 70 and 85 years old with acute or convalescent COVID-19.

The chain is built from TRBV3-1 (or the pseudogene TRBV3-2) and TRBJ1-2, with D maybe TRBD1 (5 bases). Germline V lookup: CDR1 LGHDT, CDR2 YNNKEL (reference sequence). V shed 3 bases and J shed 0 bases, with 8 bases lying between them. The CDR3 spans 14 residues. The CDR3 is CASSQGGANYGYTF. The CDR3 coding sequence is TGTGCCAGCAGCCAGGGGGGGGCTAACTATGGCTACACCTTC.

This chain links TRBV6-5 with TRBJ2-7; 8 nucleotides line up with TRBD1. CDR3 size: 13 residues. After removal of 11 bases from V and 2 bases from J, the junction contained 8 bases not matched to a gene. The germline gives CDR1 MNHEY, CDR2 SVGAGI. CDR3 amino acids: CASQDRAPYEQYV. The CDR3 DNA follows: TGTGCCTCACAGGACAGGGCCCCCTACGAGCAGTACGTC.

This clone was detected only once. The gene calls are TRBV7-2 and TRBJ2-5; D call uncertain. This CDR3 spans 15 amino acids. V dropped 3 bases and J dropped 1 base, with 12 bases sitting between them. Germline lookup yields CDR1 SGHTA and CDR2 FQGNSA. CDR3: CASSFFASTQETQYF. In DNA form, the CDR3 reads TGTGCCAGCAGCTTCTTTGCGTCAACCCAAGAGACCCAGTACTTC.

The V and J genes are TRBV7-2 and TRBJ1-2; D perhaps matches TRBD1 (5 bases). Germline loops: CDR1 SGHTA, CDR2 FQGNSA. Trimming cost V 5 bases and J 6 bases, with 13 bases left between them. The CDR3 loop spans 13 amino acids. The CDR3 protein is CASSAPGTNGYTF. The CDR3 DNA follows: TGTGCCAGCAGCGCCCCCGGGACTAATGGCTACACCTTC.

This clone appeared a few times. This chain connects TRBV3-1 (or the pseudogene TRBV3-2) to TRBJ1-6, with D uncertain. CDR3 length: 13 residues. CDR1 is LGHDT and CDR2 is YNNKEL in the germline V gene (reference sequence). Between the trimmed V and J ends, which lost 4 bases and 8 bases, there was a span of 9 bases. CDR3 coding DNA: TGTGCCAGCAGCCGCGGTTCGGATTCACCCCTCCACTTT. Protein: CASSRGSDSPLHF.

V is TRBV19 and J is TRBJ1-1; the match to TRBD1 covers 7 bases. Trimming cost V 4 bases and J 0 bases; bases outside gene matches: 8. CDR3 length equals 16 residues. Looked up from germline, CDR1 is LNHDA and CDR2 is SQIVND (reference sequence). This chain's CDR3 is CASSKGQTEMNTEAFF. The CDR3 coding sequence is TGTGCCAGTAGTAAGGGACAGACGGAAATGAACACTGAAGCTTTCTTT.

The chain has TRBV20-1 and TRBJ1-1; D possibly corresponds to TRBD1 (5 bases). Germline CDR1 DFQATT, CDR2 SNEGSKA (reference sequence). Trimming shortened V by 3 bases and J by 2 bases, and 10 bases separated the two germline ends. The CDR3 loop spans 13 amino acids. CDR3 loop: CSASSQGNTEAFF. CDR3 coding DNA: TGCAGTGCTAGTAGTCAGGGAAACACTGAAGCTTTCTTT.

The J gene is TRBJ1-1, the V gene TRBV15; D possibly corresponds to TRBD1 (5 bases). This CDR3 is built from 14 residues. Per germline, CDR1 LNHNV and CDR2 YYDKDF (reference sequence). Trimming took 0 bases from V and 5 from J, leaving 10 bases between them. The CDR3 loop reads CATSRDRDGTEAFF. CDR3 sequence (DNA): TGTGCCACCAGCAGAGACAGGGATGGTACTGAAGCTTTCTTT.

The genes are TRBV5-1 and TRBJ2-1; 9 bases map to TRBD2. J lost 4 bases, V lost 3 bases, and 14 bases had no gene match. Germline loops: CDR1 SGHRS, CDR2 YFSETQ. The CDR3 spans 18 residues. In nucleotides, the CDR3 is TGCGCCAGCAGCTCCCCCCGCGGGGGGGGAGTGATTTACAATGAGCAGTTCTTC. Translating it yields CASSSPRGGGVIYNEQFF.

The gene calls are TRBV5-1 and TRBJ2-1, with 10 bases aligning to TRBD2. With V trimmed by 1 base and J by 6 bases, 7 bases remained unmatched. The CDR3 has 16 amino acids. Germline lookup yields CDR1 SGHRS and CDR2 YFSETQ. The CDR3 region has the DNA TGCGCCAGCAGCTTGTTCTCTAGCGGGGGAGGCAATGAGCAGTTCTTC. It translates to CASSLFSSGGGNEQFF.

The chain joins TRBV27 to TRBJ1-2; the D gene is possibly TRBD1 (5 bases). CDR3 length: 15 residues. The V end lost 6 bases, the J end lost 10 bases, and 24 bases lay between the germline ends. The germline CDR1 and CDR2 sequences are MNHEY and SMNVEV (reference sequence). The CDR3 DNA reads as TGTGCCAGCAGCTCCGTCCGCCAGGGCCTCTCCCACTACACCTTC. Translation gives CASSSVRQGLSHYTF.

The CDR3 is CASRDLAGALTDTQYF. The CDR3 DNA follows: TGCGCCAGCAGGGACCTAGCGGGGGCCCTCACAGATACGCAGTATTTT. The chain has TRBV5-1 and TRBJ2-3; 10 positions match TRBD2. The germline CDR1 and CDR2 sequences are SGHRS and YFSETQ. The ends lost 5 bases at V and 2 bases at J; junction bases unmatched: 8. The CDR3 is 16 amino acids.

This chain connects TRBV18 to TRBJ2-3; D may be TRBD2 (6 bases). Trimming took off 4 bases at V and 4 bases at J, with 15 bases between the two ends. The CDR3 consists of 15 residues. Germline loops: CDR1 KGHSH, CDR2 LQKENI. CDR3 in amino acids: CASSLAEGRSDTQYF. The CDR3 DNA is TGTGCCAGCTCACTTGCAGAGGGGAGGTCAGATACGCAGTATTTT.

This sequence joins TRBV5-5 and TRBJ2-2; TRBD2 matches at 11 bases. Germline CDR1 and CDR2: SGHKS and YYEKEE (reference sequence). V shed 4 bases, J shed 4 bases, and the junction held 12 bases outside the gene matches. The CDR3 extends over 18 amino acids. The CDR3 nucleotides are TGTGCCAGCAGCAAACGTCTAGCGGGGGGCCGTGGCACCGGGGAGCTGTTTTTT. This gives the protein CASSKRLAGGRGTGELFF.